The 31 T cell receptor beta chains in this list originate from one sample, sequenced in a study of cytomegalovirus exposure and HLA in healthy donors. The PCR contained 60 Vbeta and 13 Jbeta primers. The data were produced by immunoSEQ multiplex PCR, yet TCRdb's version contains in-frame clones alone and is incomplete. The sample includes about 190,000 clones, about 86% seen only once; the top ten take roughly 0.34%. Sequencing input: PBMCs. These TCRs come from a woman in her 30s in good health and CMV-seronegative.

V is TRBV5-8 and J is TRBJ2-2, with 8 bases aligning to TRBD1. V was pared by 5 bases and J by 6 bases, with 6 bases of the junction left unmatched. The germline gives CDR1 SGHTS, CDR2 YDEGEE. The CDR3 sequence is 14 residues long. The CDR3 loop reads CASRLQGASGELFF. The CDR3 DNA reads TGTGCCAGCAGACTCCAGGGGGCATCCGGGGAGCTGTTTTTT.

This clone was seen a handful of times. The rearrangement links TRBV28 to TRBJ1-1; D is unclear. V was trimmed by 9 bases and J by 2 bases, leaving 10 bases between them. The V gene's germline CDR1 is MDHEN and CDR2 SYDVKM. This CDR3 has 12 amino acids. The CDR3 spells CASKSENTEAFF. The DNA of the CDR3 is TGTGCCAGTAAGAGTGAAAACACTGAAGCTTTCTTT.

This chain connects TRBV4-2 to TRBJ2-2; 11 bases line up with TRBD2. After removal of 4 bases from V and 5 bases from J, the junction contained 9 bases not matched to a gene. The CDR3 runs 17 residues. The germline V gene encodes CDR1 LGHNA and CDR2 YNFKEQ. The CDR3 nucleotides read TGTGCCAGCAGCCCTTTTTTAGCGGGGGGGGAGACCGGGGAGCTGTTTTTT. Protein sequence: CASSPFLAGGETGELFF.

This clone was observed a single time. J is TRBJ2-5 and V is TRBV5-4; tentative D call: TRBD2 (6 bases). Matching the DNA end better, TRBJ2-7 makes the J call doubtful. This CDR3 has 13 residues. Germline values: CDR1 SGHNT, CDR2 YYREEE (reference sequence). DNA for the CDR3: TGTGCCAGCAGCGGCGGGACCAACTACGAGCAGTACTTC. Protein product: CASSGGTNYEQYF.

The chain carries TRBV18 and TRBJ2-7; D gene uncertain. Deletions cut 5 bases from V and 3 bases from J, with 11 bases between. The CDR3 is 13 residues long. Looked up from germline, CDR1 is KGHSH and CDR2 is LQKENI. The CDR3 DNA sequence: TGTGCCAGCTCATCAACGGTTCACTACGAGCAGTACTTC. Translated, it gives CASSSTVHYEQYF.

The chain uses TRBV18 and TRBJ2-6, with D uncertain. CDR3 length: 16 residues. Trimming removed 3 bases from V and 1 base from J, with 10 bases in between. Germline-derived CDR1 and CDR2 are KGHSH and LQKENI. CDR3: CASSPQFVSGANVLTF. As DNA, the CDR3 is TGTGCCAGCTCACCGCAGTTTGTTTCTGGGGCCAACGTCCTGACTTTC. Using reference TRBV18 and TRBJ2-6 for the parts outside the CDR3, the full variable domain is NAGVMQNPRHLVRRRGQEARLRCSPMKGHSHVYWYRQLPEEGLKFMVYLQKENIIDESGMPKERFSAEFPKEGPSILRIQQVVRGDSAAYFCASSPQFVSGANVLTFGAGSRLTVL.

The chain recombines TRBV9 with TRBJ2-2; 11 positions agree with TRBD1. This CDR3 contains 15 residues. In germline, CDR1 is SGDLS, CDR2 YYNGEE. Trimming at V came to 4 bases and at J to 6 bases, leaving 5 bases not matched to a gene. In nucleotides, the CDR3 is TGTGCCAGCAGCATGGGACAGGGGGTTCCCGGGGAGCTGTTTTTT. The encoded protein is CASSMGQGVPGELFF. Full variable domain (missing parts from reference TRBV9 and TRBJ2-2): DSGVTQTPKHLITATGQRVTLRCSPRSGDLSVYWYQQSLDQGLQFLIQYYNGEERAKGNILERFSAQQFPDLHSELNLSSLELGDSALYFCASSMGQGVPGELFFGEGSRLTVL.

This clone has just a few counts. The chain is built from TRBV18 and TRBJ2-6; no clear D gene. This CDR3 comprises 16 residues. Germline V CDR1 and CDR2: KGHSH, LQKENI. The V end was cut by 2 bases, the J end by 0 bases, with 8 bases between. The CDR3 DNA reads TGTGCCAGCTCACCATGGGCTGACTCTGGGGCCAACGTCCTGACTTTC. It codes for CASSPWADSGANVLTF.

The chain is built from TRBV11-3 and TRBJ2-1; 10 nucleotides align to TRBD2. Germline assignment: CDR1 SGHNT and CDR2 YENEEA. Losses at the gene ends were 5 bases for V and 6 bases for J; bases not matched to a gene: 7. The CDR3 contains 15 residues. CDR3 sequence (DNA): TGTGCCAGCAGCGTAGCAGCTAGCGGGAGCAATGAGCAGTTCTTC. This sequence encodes CASSVAASGSNEQFF.

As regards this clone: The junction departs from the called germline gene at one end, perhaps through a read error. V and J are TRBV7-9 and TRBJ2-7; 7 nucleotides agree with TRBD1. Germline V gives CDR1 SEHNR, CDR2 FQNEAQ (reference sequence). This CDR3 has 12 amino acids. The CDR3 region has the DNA TGTTCCAGCAGCTGGGACAGTTACGAGCAGTACTTC. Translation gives CSSSWDSYEQYF.

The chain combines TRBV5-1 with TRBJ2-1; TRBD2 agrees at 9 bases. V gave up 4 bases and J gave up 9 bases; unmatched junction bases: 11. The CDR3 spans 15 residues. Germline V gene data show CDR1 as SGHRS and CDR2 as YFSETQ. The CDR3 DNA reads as TGCGCCAGCAGCAGCGCCGGGACTAGCACCACTGAGCAGTTCTTC. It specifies CASSSAGTSTTEQFF.

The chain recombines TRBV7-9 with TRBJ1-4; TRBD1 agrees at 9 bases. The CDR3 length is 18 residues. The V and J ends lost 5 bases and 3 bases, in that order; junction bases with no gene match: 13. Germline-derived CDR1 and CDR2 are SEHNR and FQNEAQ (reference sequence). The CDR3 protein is CASSPNPYRGQANEKLFF. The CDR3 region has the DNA TGTGCCAGCAGCCCCAACCCTTACAGGGGGCAAGCTAATGAAAAACTGTTTTTT.

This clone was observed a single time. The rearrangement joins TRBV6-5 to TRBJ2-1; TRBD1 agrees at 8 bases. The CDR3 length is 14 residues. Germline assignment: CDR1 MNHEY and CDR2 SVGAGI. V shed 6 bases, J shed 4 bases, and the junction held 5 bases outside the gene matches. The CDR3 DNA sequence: TGTGCCAGCAGCTACAGGGGGAAGTACAATGAGCAGTTCTTC. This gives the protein CASSYRGKYNEQFF.

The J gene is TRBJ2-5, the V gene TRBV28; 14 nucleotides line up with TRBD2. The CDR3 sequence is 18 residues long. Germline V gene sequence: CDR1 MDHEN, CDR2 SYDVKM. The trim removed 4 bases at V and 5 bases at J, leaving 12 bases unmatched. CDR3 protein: CASSSFRGLAGAAETQYF. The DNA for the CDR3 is TGTGCCAGCAGTTCCTTTAGGGGACTAGCGGGAGCGGCTGAGACCCAGTACTTC. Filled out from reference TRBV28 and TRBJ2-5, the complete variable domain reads DVKVTQSSRYLVKRTGEKVFLECVQDMDHENMFWYRQDPGLGLRLIYFSYDVKMKEKGDIPEGYSVSREKKERFSLILESASTNQTSMYLCASSSFRGLAGAAETQYFGPGTRLLVL.

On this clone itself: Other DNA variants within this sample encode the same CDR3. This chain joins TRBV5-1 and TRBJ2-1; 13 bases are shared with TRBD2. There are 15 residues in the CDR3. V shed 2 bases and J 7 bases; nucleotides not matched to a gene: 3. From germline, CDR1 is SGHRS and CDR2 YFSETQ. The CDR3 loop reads CASSLGLAGVNEQFF. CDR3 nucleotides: TGCGCCAGCAGCTTAGGACTAGCGGGAGTGAATGAGCAGTTCTTC. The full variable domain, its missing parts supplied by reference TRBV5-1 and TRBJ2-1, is KAGVTQTPRYLIKTRGQQVTLSCSPISGHRSVSWYQQTPGQGLQFLFEYFSETQRNKGNFPGRFSGRQFSNSRSEMNVSTLELGDSALYLCASSLGLAGVNEQFFGPGTRLTVL.

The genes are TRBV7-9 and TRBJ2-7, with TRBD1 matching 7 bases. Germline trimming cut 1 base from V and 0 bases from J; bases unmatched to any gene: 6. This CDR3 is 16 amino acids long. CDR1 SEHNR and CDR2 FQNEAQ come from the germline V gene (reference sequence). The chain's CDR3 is CASSLVFGTVSYEQYF. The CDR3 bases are TGTGCCAGCAGCTTAGTGTTCGGGACAGTCTCCTACGAGCAGTACTTC. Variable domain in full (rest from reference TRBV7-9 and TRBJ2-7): DTGVSQNPRHKITKRGQNVTFRCDPISEHNRLYWYRQTLGQGPEFLTYFQNEAQLEKSRLLSDRFSAERPKGSFSTLEIQRTEQGDSAMYLCASSLVFGTVSYEQYFGPGTRLTVT.

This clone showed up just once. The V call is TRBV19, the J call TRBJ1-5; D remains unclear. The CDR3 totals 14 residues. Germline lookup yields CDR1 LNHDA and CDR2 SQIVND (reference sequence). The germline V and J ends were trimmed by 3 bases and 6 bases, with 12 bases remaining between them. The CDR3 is CASSMISRLQPQHF. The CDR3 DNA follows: TGTGCCAGTAGTATGATTAGTAGACTTCAGCCCCAGCATTTT.

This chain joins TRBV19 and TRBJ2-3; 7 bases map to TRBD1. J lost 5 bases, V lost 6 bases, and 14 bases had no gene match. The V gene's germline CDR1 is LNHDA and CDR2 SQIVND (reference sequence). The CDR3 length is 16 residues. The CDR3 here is CASSGPIQGPRDTQYF. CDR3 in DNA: TGTGCCAGTAGCGGGCCCATACAGGGGCCGAGAGATACGCAGTATTTT.

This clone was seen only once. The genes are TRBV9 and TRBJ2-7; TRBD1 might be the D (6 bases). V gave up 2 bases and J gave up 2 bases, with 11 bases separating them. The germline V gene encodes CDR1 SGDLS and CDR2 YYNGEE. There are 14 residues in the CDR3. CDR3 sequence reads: CASSVGQRTYEQYF. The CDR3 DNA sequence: TGTGCCAGCAGCGTTGGACAGAGAACCTACGAGCAGTACTTC.

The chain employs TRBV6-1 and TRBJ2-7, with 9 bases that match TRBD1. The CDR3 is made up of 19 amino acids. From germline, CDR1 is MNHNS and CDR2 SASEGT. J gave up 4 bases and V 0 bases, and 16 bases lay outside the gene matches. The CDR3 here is CASSEAVFWRGQGEYEQYF. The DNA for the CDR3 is TGTGCCAGCAGTGAAGCGGTTTTTTGGAGGGGACAGGGAGAATACGAGCAGTACTTC.

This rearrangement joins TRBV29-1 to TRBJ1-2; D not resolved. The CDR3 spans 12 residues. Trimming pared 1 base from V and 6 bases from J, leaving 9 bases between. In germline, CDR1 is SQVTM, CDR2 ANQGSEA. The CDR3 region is CSVEGEEDGYTF. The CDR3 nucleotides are TGCAGCGTTGAAGGGGAGGAAGATGGCTACACCTTC.

CDR3 amino acids: CASSVRGGQETQYF. The CDR3 nucleotides read TGTGCCAGCAGCGTACGGGGGGGCCAAGAGACCCAGTACTTC. The chain recombines TRBV9 with TRBJ2-5, with 8 nucleotides matching TRBD2. V trimming: 1 base; J trimming: 1 base; junction bases outside the gene matches: 0. The CDR3 sequence is 14 residues long. Germline V gene lookup returns CDR1 SGDLS and CDR2 YYNGEE.

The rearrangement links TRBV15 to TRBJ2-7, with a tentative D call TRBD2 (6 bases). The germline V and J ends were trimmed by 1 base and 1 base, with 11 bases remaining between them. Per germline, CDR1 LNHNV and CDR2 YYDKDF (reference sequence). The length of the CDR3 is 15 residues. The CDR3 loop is CATSRGGTGSYEQYF. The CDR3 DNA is TGTGCCACCAGCAGAGGGGGGACTGGGTCCTACGAGCAGTACTTC.

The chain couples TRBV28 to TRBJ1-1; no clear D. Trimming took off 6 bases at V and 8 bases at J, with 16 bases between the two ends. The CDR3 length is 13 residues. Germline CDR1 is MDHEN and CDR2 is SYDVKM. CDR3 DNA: TGTGCCAGCAGCCCTCCGGGAGGGCAGGAAGCTTTCTTT. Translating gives CASSPPGGQEAFF. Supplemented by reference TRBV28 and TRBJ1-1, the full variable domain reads DVKVTQSSRYLVKRTGEKVFLECVQDMDHENMFWYRQDPGLGLRLIYFSYDVKMKEKGDIPEGYSVSREKKERFSLILESASTNQTSMYLCASSPPGGQEAFFGQGTRLTVV.

CDR3 region: CASSLGAGDLNEQFF. The CDR3 DNA follows: TGTGCCAGCAGCTTGGGGGCGGGAGACCTAAATGAGCAGTTCTTC. This chain joins TRBV5-5 and TRBJ2-1, with 7 bases aligning to TRBD2. Germline CDR1 SGHKS, CDR2 YYEKEE (reference sequence). Trimming removed 0 bases from V and 7 bases from J; junction bases left unmatched: 7. The CDR3 consists of 15 residues.

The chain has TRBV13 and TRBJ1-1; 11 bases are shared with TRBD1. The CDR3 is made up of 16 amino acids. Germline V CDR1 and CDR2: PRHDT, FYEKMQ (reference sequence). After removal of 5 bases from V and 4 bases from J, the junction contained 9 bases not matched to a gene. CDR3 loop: CASSLGQGAPGTEAFF. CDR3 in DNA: TGTGCCAGCAGCCTCGGACAGGGGGCGCCGGGCACTGAAGCTTTCTTT.

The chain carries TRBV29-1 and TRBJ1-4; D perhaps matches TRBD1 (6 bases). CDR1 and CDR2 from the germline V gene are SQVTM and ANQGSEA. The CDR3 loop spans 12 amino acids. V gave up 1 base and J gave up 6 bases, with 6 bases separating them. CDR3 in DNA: TGCAGCGTTGAAGGACAGGATGAAAAACTGTTTTTT. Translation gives CSVEGQDEKLFF. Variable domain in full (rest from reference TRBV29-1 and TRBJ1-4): SAVISQKPSRDICQRGTSLTIQCQVDSQVTMMFWYRQQPGQSLTLIATANQGSEATYESGFVIDKFPISRPNLTFSTLTVSNMSPEDSSIYLCSVEGQDEKLFFGSGTQLSVL.

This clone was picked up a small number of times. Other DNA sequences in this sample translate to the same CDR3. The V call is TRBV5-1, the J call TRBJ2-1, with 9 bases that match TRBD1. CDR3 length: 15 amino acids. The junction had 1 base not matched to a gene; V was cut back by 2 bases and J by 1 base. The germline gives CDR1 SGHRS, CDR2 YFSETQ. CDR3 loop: CASSLQGASYNEQFF. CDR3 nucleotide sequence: TGCGCCAGCAGCTTACAGGGGGCTTCCTACAATGAGCAGTTCTTC. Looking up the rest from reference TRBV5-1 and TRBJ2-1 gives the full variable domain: KAGVTQTPRYLIKTRGQQVTLSCSPISGHRSVSWYQQTPGQGLQFLFEYFSETQRNKGNFPGRFSGRQFSNSRSEMNVSTLELGDSALYLCASSLQGASYNEQFFGPGTRLTVL.

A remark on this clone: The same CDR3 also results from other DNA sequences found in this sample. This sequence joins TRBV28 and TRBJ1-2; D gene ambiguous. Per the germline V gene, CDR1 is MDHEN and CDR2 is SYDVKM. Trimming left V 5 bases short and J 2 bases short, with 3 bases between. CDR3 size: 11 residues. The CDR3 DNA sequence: TGTGCCAGCAGTCTAAACTATGGCTACACCTTC. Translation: CASSLNYGYTF.

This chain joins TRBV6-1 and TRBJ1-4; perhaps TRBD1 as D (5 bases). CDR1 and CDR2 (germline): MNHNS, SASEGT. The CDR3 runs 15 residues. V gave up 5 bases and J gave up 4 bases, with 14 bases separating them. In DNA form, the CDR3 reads TGTGCCAGCAGTTCGATTCAGGGCTTTAATGAAAAACTGTTTTTT. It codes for CASSSIQGFNEKLFF.

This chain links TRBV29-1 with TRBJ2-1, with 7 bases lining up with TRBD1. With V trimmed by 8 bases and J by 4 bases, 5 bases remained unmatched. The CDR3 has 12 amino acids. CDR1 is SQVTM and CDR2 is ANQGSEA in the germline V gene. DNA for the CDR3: TGCAGCTCATCGGGACAGTACAATGAGCAGTTCTTC. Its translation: CSSSGQYNEQFF.